A single sample gave rise to the 25 T cell receptor beta chains below, sequenced in a study of B cell selection in AIRE deficiency. Regulatory T cells were sorted as CD4+CD25hiCD127low/negative. Assay: immunoSEQ multiplex PCR; the TCRdb copy retains only in-frame clones and omits some. The profile shows 20,000 to 30,000 clones, around 92% of them singletons. The sample was CD4+CD25+ Tregs sorted from PBMCs. The receptor source for this set is a human donor in good health.

This chain connects TRBV2 to TRBJ2-7; tentatively, D is TRBD2 (5 bases). The V gene's germline CDR1 is SNHLY and CDR2 FYNNEI. This CDR3 region has 14 residues. V gave up 6 bases and J gave up 1 base, with 13 bases separating them. CDR3 loop: CASSPGMLSYEQYF. CDR3 in DNA: TGTGCCAGCAGCCCCGGGATGCTGTCCTACGAGCAGTACTTC.

The V call is TRBV6-5, the J call TRBJ2-3; 9 nucleotides match TRBD2. In germline, CDR1 is MNHEY, CDR2 SVGAGI. The CDR3 covers 11 residues. The V segment lost 2 bases and the J segment 14 bases; nucleotides outside the gene matches: 2. This chain's CDR3 is CASSYSGGLYF. The CDR3 DNA follows: TGTGCCAGCAGTTACAGCGGGGGGCTGTATTTT.

This chain connects TRBV5-5 to TRBJ1-6; D is perhaps TRBD1 (6 bases). There are 14 residues in the CDR3. The germline gives CDR1 SGHKS, CDR2 YYEKEE (reference sequence). Deletions cut 6 bases from V and 7 bases from J, with 14 bases between. The DNA of the CDR3 is TGTGCCAGCAACCCCGACAGGTGGAATTCACCCCTCCACTTT. Its translation is CASNPDRWNSPLHF.

The chain is built from TRBV30 and TRBJ1-1; D is perhaps TRBD1 (5 bases). This CDR3 contains 12 residues. Germline V gene lookup returns CDR1 GTSNPN and CDR2 SVGIG (reference sequence). Trimming shortened V by 3 bases and J by 1 base, and 6 bases separated the two germline ends. CDR3 nucleotide sequence: TGTGCCTGGAGCGGACAGAACACTGAAGCTTTCTTT. Translation: CAWSGQNTEAFF.

This rearrangement joins TRBV6-5 to TRBJ2-3, with D tentatively TRBD1 or TRBD2 (6 bases each). The V end was cut by 2 bases, the J end by 1 base, with 7 bases between. Looked up from germline, CDR1 is MNHEY and CDR2 is SVGAGI. The CDR3 is 14 residues long. The chain's CDR3 is CASSYRGRTDTQYF. CDR3 in DNA: TGTGCCAGCAGTTACCGGGGGCGCACAGATACGCAGTATTTT.

This chain joins TRBV10-3 and TRBJ1-2; possibly TRBD1 for D (6 bases). The CDR3 runs to 15 residues. The V end lost 3 bases, the J end lost 0 bases, and 11 bases lay between the germline ends. Germline lookup yields CDR1 ENHRY and CDR2 SYGVKD. In nucleotides, the CDR3 is TGTGCCATCAGTGAATGGGGACACTCTAACTATGGCTACACCTTC. It is translated as CAISEWGHSNYGYTF.

The rearrangement links TRBV5-6 to TRBJ2-3, with D perhaps TRBD1 (6 bases). Germline V lookup: CDR1 SGHDT, CDR2 YYEEEE. With 4 bases removed from V and 5 bases from J, the gap between germline ends came to 17 bases. This CDR3 comprises 15 residues. The CDR3 DNA is TGTGCCAGCAGCATACGGACAGTTATTGGAGATACGCAGTATTTT. This encodes CASSIRTVIGDTQYF.

This clone appeared a single time. The rearrangement uses TRBV27 and TRBJ1-2; possibly TRBD1 for D (6 bases). Trimming left V 4 bases short and J 4 bases short, with 13 bases between. From germline, CDR1 is MNHEY and CDR2 SMNVEV (reference sequence). The CDR3 is 14 amino acids. Here the CDR3 DNA reads TGTGCCAGCAGTTCCCGGGACACTATCTATGGCTACACCTTC. It codes for CASSSRDTIYGYTF.

This clone showed up just once. The genes are TRBV6-4 and TRBJ2-7; TRBD2 might be the D (6 bases). CDR1 is MRHNA, CDR2 SNTAGT, per germline. Trimming took off 0 bases at V and 0 bases at J, with 18 bases between the two ends. This CDR3 spans 18 amino acids. The DNA for the CDR3 is TGTGCCAGCAGTGACTCTAGGGTGGGTCGGGGGTCCTCCTACGAGCAGTACTTC. Protein sequence: CASSDSRVGRGSSYEQYF.

The chain uses TRBV19 and TRBJ2-5; a possible D gene is TRBD2 (5 bases). V was pared by 7 bases and J by 5 bases, with 14 bases between. The CDR3 spans 13 residues. Germline-derived CDR1 and CDR2 are LNHDA and SQIVND (reference sequence). CDR3 bases: TGTGCCAGTACCCCCCCTGGGGAGGAGACCCAGTACTTC. This encodes CASTPPGEETQYF.

This chain links TRBV7-9 with TRBJ1-2, with D hard to call. CDR1 SEHNR and CDR2 FQNEAQ come from the germline V gene (reference sequence). V was cut by 1 base and J by 2 bases, with 11 bases left in between. This CDR3 is 15 amino acids long. The CDR3 is CASSLVRQTNYGYTF. The CDR3 region has the DNA TGTGCCAGCAGCTTAGTGCGACAAACCAACTATGGCTACACCTTC.

V is TRBV7-2 and J is TRBJ2-3; D remains ambiguous. The CDR3 sequence is 15 residues long. Germline loops: CDR1 SGHTA, CDR2 FQGNSA. The ends were cut back, 5 bases at V and 0 bases at J, with 12 bases in the middle. Here the CDR3 DNA reads TGTGCCAGCAGCCTTCGGCCCTCTAGCACAGATACGCAGTATTTT. This sequence encodes CASSLRPSSTDTQYF.

This clone was seen more than once but under ten times. This sequence joins TRBV5-1 and TRBJ2-2; 7 bases are a match to TRBD1. The CDR3 extends over 17 amino acids. Germline assignment: CDR1 SGHRS and CDR2 YFSETQ. Trimming cost V 4 bases and J 4 bases; bases outside gene matches: 13. The CDR3 nucleotides are TGCGCCAGCAGCAACCGACAGGGTCGGTTTGGCACCGGGGAGCTGTTTTTT. Protein sequence: CASSNRQGRFGTGELFF.

The chain recombines TRBV6-5 with TRBJ2-1; TRBD2 is a possible D gene (6 bases). Trimming cost V 7 bases and J 6 bases, with 16 bases left between them. Germline CDR1 MNHEY, CDR2 SVGAGI. This CDR3 has 14 amino acids. The CDR3 DNA reads as TGTGCCAGCACCACTCTAGGGACTCCCAATGAGCAGTTCTTC. Amino acid sequence: CASTTLGTPNEQFF.

This clone was seen a few times. The rearrangement links TRBV5-4 to TRBJ2-7, with D tentatively TRBD2 (6 bases). CDR1 is SGHNT and CDR2 is YYREEE in the germline V gene (reference sequence). CDR3 length: 13 residues. Trimming removed 6 bases from V and 1 base from J, with 11 bases in between. CDR3 region: CASMRDPSYEQYF. DNA for the CDR3: TGTGCCAGCATGCGGGATCCGTCCTACGAGCAGTACTTC.

This chain uses TRBV9 with TRBJ1-2, with D perhaps TRBD1 (5 bases). Per the germline V gene, CDR1 is SGDLS and CDR2 is YYNGEE. Trimming cost V 4 bases and J 8 bases, with 15 bases left between them. CDR3 length: 13 residues. CDR3 loop: CASSPTQGRGYTF. The CDR3 DNA follows: TGTGCCAGCAGCCCGACTCAGGGTCGGGGCTACACCTTC.

This chain joins TRBV7-9 and TRBJ1-2; TRBD1 aligns across 11 bases. J was trimmed by 6 bases and V by 5 bases; bases with no gene match: 2. This CDR3 is built from 13 residues. In germline, CDR1 is SEHNR, CDR2 FQNEAQ (reference sequence). The CDR3 here is CASSRDRGDGYTF. CDR3 in DNA: TGTGCCAGCAGCCGGGACAGGGGGGATGGCTACACCTTC.

This rearrangement joins TRBV7-9 to TRBJ2-7; D may be TRBD2 (5 bases). Germline V gene data show CDR1 as SEHNR and CDR2 as FQNEAQ (reference sequence). Between the trimmed V and J ends, which lost 4 bases and 0 bases, there was a span of 19 bases. The CDR3 has 17 amino acids. CDR3 residues: CASSSTRRQLASYEQYF. The CDR3 nucleotides read TGTGCCAGCAGCTCCACGAGGAGGCAGTTGGCCTCCTACGAGCAGTACTTC. Variable domain in full (rest from reference TRBV7-9 and TRBJ2-7): DTGVSQNPRHKITKRGQNVTFRCDPISEHNRLYWYRQTLGQGPEFLTYFQNEAQLEKSRLLSDRFSAERPKGSFSTLEIQRTEQGDSAMYLCASSSTRRQLASYEQYFGPGTRLTVT.

In DNA, the CDR3 is TGCGCCAGCAGCTTGGTCGGGCGGGGGGCAAATGAGCAGTTCTTC. Translated: CASSLVGRGANEQFF. The chain couples TRBV5-1 to TRBJ2-1; 8 bases fit TRBD2. This CDR3 has 15 residues. The V gene end was trimmed by 0 bases and the J gene end by 7 bases; junction bases not matched to a gene: 6. Germline CDR1 and CDR2: SGHRS and YFSETQ. Combining the CDR3 with reference TRBV5-1 and TRBJ2-1 gives the whole variable domain KAGVTQTPRYLIKTRGQQVTLSCSPISGHRSVSWYQQTPGQGLQFLFEYFSETQRNKGNFPGRFSGRQFSNSRSEMNVSTLELGDSALYLCASSLVGRGANEQFFGPGTRLTVL.

The rearrangement uses TRBV11-2 and TRBJ2-1, with D perhaps TRBD2 (5 bases). Germline assignment: CDR1 SGHAT and CDR2 FQNNGV. The CDR3 has 13 residues. With 3 bases removed from V and 12 bases from J, the gap between germline ends came to 15 bases. CDR3 sequence reads: CASSFSGNVRQFF. For the CDR3, the DNA is TGTGCCAGCAGCTTTTCCGGGAACGTTCGGCAGTTCTTC.

The J gene is TRBJ1-1, the V gene TRBV5-5; 8 bases map to TRBD1. This CDR3 spans 15 amino acids. The V gene end was trimmed by 4 bases and the J gene end by 4 bases; junction bases not matched to a gene: 9. Germline V gene sequence: CDR1 SGHKS, CDR2 YYEKEE (reference sequence). The CDR3 DNA follows: TGTGCCAGCAGCCAGATAGACAGGGGATCCACTGAAGCTTTCTTT. This translates into CASSQIDRGSTEAFF.

This rearrangement joins TRBV4-1 to TRBJ1-2; D not resolved. The germline V and J ends were trimmed by 0 bases and 4 bases, with 12 bases remaining between them. CDR3 size: 15 residues. The germline CDR1 and CDR2 sequences are MGHRA and YSYEKL. In nucleotides, the CDR3 is TGCGCCAGCAGCCAAGACCACGACATGCTCTATGGCTACACCTTC. Encoded protein: CASSQDHDMLYGYTF.

V gene TRBV23-1 combines with J gene TRBJ2-5; D gene ambiguous. TRBV23-1 is known as an ORF, though its function is uncertain. The CDR3 loop spans 11 amino acids. The V end lost 6 bases, the J end lost 1 base, and 3 bases lay between the germline ends. The CDR3 DNA reads as TGCGCCAGCAGCCCCCAAGAGACCCAGTACTTC. Residues: CASSPQETQYF.

V and J are TRBV5-4 and TRBJ2-5, with D possibly matching TRBD2 (7 bases). CDR3 length: 15 amino acids. Trimming left V 1 base short and J 5 bases short, with 15 bases between. Germline V gives CDR1 SGHNT, CDR2 YYREEE (reference sequence). The CDR3 nucleotides are TGTGCCAGCAGCTTGTCATCGGGGGGCGGGGAGACCCAGTACTTC. It encodes CASSLSSGGGETQYF.

This sequence joins TRBV9 and TRBJ1-2, with a weak D call TRBD1 (6 bases). V was cut by 4 bases and J by 0 bases, with 10 bases left in between. CDR1 is SGDLS, CDR2 YYNGEE, per germline. There are 14 residues in the CDR3. CDR3 bases: TGTGCCAGCAGCCGAAGGACAGCTAACTATGGCTACACCTTC. Protein product: CASSRRTANYGYTF.